A selection of T cell receptor beta chains follows, all from one sample in a study of blood T cell repertoires in COVID-19. The repertoire was sequenced with immunoSEQ multiplex PCR; TCRdb's copy has only in-frame clones and lacks some. This sample carries 300,000 or so clones, around 83% of them seen once, and the ten largest clones take about 1.2%. Sequencing was done on a sample of peripheral blood. These receptors were taken from a woman in her forties or fifties with acute or convalescent COVID-19. Each CDR3 is given with its conserved first and last residue. The D gene is left open where the match is weak. Only some rows state a clone size, as once, few, many or a class for expanded clones.

cdr3_length	j_call	v_call	clone_size	d_call	cdr3_aa	cdr3_nt
13	TRBJ1-2	TRBV10-2	-	-	CASSEIIEEGYTF	TGCGCCAGCAGTGAGATAATAGAGGAAGGCTACACCTTC
18	TRBJ1-2	TRBV3-1/TRBV3-2	-	TRBD1	CASSRQGASIDPNYGYTF	TGTGCCAGCAGCCGACAGGGGGCCTCCATAGATCCTAACTATGGCTACACCTTC
17	TRBJ2-2	TRBV10-3	-	TRBD2	CAISASSGGANTGELFF	TGTGCCATCAGTGCGTCTAGCGGGGGGGCAAACACCGGGGAGCTGTTTTTT
18	TRBJ2-5	TRBV9	-	TRBD2	CASSVRESGRATQETQYF	TGTGCCAGCAGCGTGAGGGAGAGCGGGAGGGCCACCCAAGAGACCCAGTACTTC
15	TRBJ1-2	TRBV4-1	-	-	CASSQDLRGGYGYTF	TGCGCCAGCAGCCAAGATCTAAGGGGGGGGTATGGCTACACCTTC
14	TRBJ2-5	TRBV5-6	-	-	CASSLDRRQETQYF	TGTGCCAGCAGTCTTGACAGAAGACAAGAGACCCAGTACTTC
16	TRBJ2-7	TRBV2	-	TRBD1	CASNGGTGPYSYEQYF	TGTGCCAGCAATGGGGGGACAGGCCCATACTCCTACGAGCAGTACTTC
14	TRBJ1-6	TRBV27	few	-	CASSSTVSGSPLHF	TGTGCCAGCAGTTCGACAGTTAGCGGTTCACCCCTCCACTTT
16	TRBJ1-3	TRBV5-4	-	-	CASSLGAADPGNTIYF	TGTGCCAGCAGCTTGGGGGCAGCAGATCCTGGAAACACCATATATTTT
15	TRBJ2-3	TRBV7-2	-	TRBD2	CASSFLAGGPDTQYF	TGTGCCAGCAGCTTTCTAGCGGGAGGGCCGGATACGCAGTATTTT
14	TRBJ1-2	TRBV7-9	-	-	CASSHTGSNYGYTF	TGTGCCAGCAGCCATACAGGGTCTAACTATGGCTACACCTTC
13	TRBJ1-5	TRBV30	-	-	CAWAGNSNQPQHF	TGTGCTTGGGCGGGAAATAGCAATCAGCCCCAGCATTTT
14	TRBJ1-2	TRBV6-5	-	-	CASGSPGLYYGYTF	TGTGCCAGCGGCTCCCCGGGACTCTACTATGGCTACACCTTC
14	TRBJ1-5	TRBV5-1	-	-	CASSLGTGNQPQHF	TGCGCCAGCAGCTTGGGAACAGGTAATCAGCCCCAGCATTTT
14	TRBJ2-5	TRBV30	-	TRBD1	CAWRKNQGAGTQYF	TGTGCCTGGAGGAAAAATCAGGGGGCCGGGACCCAGTACTTC
15	TRBJ1-1	TRBV2	few	-	CASSELTVLNTEAFF	TGTGCCAGCAGTGAGTTGACAGTGCTGAACACTGAAGCTTTCTTT
14	TRBJ2-5	TRBV7-8	-	TRBD2	CASSFGSGRETQYF	TGTGCCAGCAGCTTCGGTAGCGGGAGAGAGACCCAGTACTTC
15	TRBJ2-7	TRBV5-4	-	TRBD1	CASSYTTGASYEQYF	TGTGCCAGCAGCTATACGACAGGGGCCTCCTACGAGCAGTACTTC
17	TRBJ1-4	TRBV9	-	-	CASSPGVSLATNEKLFF	TGTGCCAGCAGCCCAGGGGTATCACTCGCAACTAATGAAAAACTGTTTTTT
17	TRBJ2-2	TRBV27	-	TRBD1	CASSTPLRGRVTGELFF	TGTGCCAGCAGTACACCGCTCAGGGGGCGCGTCACCGGGGAGCTGTTTTTT
17	TRBJ2-3	TRBV4-2	-	TRBD2	CASSQETSGGATDTQYF	TGTGCCAGCAGCCAAGAGACTAGCGGGGGGGCCACAGATACGCAGTATTTT
12	TRBJ1-2	TRBV28	many	-	CASTTTEYGYTF	TGTGCCAGCACCACGACAGAATATGGCTACACCTTC